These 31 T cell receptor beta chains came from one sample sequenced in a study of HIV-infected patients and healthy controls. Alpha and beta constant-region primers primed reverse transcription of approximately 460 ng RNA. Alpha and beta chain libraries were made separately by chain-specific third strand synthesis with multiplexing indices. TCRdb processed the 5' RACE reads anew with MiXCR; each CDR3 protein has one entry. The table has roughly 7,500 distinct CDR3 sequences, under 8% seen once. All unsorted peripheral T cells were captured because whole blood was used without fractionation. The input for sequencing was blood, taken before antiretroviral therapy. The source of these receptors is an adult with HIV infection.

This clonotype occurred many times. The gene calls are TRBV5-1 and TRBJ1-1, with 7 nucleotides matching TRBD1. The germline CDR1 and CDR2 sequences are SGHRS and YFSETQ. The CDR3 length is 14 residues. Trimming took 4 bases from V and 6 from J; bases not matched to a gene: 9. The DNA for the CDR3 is TGCGCCAGCAGCCGGTCCTTGGGACAGCCTGAAGCTTTCTTT. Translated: CASSRSLGQPEAFF.

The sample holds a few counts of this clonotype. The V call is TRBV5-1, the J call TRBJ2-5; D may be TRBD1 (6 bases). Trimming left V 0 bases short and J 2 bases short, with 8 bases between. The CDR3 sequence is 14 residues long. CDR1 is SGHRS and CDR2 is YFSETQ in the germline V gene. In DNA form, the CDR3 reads TGCGCCAGCAGCTTGGGACAGGTTCAAGAGACCCAGTACTTC. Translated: CASSLGQVQETQYF.

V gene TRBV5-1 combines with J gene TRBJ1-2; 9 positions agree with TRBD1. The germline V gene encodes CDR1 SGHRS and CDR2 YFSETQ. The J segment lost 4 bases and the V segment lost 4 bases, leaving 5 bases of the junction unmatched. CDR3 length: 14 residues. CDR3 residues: CASSPGQGLYGYTF. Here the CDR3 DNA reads TGCGCCAGCAGCCCGGGACAGGGACTCTATGGCTACACCTTC.

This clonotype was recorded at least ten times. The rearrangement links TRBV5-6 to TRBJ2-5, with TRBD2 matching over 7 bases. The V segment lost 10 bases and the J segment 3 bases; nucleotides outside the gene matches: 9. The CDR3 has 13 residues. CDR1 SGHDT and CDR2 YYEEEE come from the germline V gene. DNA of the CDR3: TGTGCCGGGGCGGCAGGGAGGGAAGAGACCCAGTACTTC. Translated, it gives CAGAAGREETQYF.

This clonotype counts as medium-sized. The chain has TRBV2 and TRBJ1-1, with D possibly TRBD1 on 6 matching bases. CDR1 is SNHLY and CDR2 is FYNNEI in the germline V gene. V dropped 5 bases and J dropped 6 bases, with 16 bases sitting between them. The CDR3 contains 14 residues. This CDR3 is CASSSDPGAPEAFF. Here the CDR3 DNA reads TGTGCCAGCAGTTCCGACCCAGGGGCCCCTGAAGCTTTCTTT.

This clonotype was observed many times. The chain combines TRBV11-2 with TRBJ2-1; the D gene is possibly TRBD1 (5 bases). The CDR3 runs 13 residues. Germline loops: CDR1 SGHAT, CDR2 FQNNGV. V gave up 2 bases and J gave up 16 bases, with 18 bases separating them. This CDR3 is CASSLMAGHPIFF. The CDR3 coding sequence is TGTGCCAGCAGCTTAATGGCAGGGCACCCGATATTCTTC.

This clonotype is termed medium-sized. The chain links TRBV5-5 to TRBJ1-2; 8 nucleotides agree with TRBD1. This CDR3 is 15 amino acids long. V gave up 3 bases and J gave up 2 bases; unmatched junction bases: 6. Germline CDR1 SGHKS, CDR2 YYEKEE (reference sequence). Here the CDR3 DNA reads TGTGCCAGCAGCTCAGGACAGGGATGGAACTATGGCTACACCTTC. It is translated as CASSSGQGWNYGYTF.

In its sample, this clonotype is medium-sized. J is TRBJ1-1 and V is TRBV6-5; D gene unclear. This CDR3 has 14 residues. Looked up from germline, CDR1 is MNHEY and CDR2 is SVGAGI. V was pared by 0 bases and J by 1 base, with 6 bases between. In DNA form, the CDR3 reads TGTGCCAGCAGTTACTCGGGAGAGAACACTGAAGCTTTCTTT. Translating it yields CASSYSGENTEAFF.

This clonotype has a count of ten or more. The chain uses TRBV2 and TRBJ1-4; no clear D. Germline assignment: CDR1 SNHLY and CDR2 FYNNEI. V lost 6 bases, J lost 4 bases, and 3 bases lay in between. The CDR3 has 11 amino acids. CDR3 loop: CASRYNEKLFF. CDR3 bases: TGTGCCAGCAGATATAATGAAAAACTGTTTTTT.

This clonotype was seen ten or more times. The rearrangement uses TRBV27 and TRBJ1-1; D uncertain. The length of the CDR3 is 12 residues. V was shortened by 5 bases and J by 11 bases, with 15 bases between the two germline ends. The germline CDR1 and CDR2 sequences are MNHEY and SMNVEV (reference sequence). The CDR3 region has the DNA TGTGCCAGCAGTCAAATCGCAGGAATGGCTTTCTTT. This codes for CASSQIAGMAFF.

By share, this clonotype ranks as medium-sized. The CDR3 DNA is TGCAGTGCTCCCGAGGCAGGGGGCACAGATACGCAGTATTTT. It yields the protein CSAPEAGGTDTQYF. The rearrangement links TRBV20-1 to TRBJ2-3, with D possibly matching TRBD1 (6 bases). This CDR3 has 14 amino acids. Trimming pared 5 bases from V and 1 base from J, leaving 13 bases between. Germline CDR1 reads DFQATT; CDR2 reads SNEGSKA (reference sequence).

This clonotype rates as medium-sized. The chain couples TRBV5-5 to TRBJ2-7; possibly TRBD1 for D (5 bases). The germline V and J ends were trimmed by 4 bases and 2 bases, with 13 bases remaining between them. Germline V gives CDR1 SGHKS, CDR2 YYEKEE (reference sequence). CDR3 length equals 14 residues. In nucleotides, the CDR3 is TGTGCCAGCAGCCCCAAGATAGGGGCCTACGAGCAGTACTTC. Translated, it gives CASSPKIGAYEQYF.

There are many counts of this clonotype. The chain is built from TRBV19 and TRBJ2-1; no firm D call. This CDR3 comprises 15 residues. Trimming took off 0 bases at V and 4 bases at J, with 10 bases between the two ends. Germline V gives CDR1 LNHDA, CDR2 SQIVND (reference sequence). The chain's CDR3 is CASSIDVRVYNEQFF. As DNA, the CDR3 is TGTGCCAGTAGTATAGATGTTCGAGTATACAATGAGCAGTTCTTC.

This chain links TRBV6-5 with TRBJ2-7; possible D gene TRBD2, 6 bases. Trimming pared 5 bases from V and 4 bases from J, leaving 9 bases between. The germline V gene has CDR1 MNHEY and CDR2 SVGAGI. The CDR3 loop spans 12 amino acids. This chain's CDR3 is CASSQGLYEQYF. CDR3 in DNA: TGTGCCAGCAGTCAGGGACTTTACGAGCAGTACTTC.

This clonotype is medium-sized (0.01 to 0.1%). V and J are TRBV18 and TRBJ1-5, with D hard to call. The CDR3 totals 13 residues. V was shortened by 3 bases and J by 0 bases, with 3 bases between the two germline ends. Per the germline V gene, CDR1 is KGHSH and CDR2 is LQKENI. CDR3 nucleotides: TGTGCCAGCTCACCCAATAGCAATCAGCCCCAGCATTTT. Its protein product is CASSPNSNQPQHF.

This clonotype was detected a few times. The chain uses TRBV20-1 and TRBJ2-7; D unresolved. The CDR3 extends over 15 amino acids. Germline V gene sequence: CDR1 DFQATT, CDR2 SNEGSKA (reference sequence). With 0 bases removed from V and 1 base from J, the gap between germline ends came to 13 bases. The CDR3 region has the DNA TGCAGTGCTAGAGATAGGCAGGCCAATTCCTACGAGCAGTACTTC. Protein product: CSARDRQANSYEQYF.

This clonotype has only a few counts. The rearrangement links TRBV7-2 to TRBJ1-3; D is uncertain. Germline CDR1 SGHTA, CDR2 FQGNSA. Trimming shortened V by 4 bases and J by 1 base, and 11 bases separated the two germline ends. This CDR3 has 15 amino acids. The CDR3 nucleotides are TGTGCCAGCAGCTCCACGGCGGTGTCTGGAAACACCATATATTTT. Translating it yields CASSSTAVSGNTIYF. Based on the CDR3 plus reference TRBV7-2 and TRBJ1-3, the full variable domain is GAGVSQSPSNKVTEKGKDVELRCDPISGHTALYWYRQSLGQGLEFLIYFQGNSAPDKSGLPSDRFSAERTGGSVSTLTIQRTQQEDSAVYLCASSSTAVSGNTIYFGEGSWLTVV.

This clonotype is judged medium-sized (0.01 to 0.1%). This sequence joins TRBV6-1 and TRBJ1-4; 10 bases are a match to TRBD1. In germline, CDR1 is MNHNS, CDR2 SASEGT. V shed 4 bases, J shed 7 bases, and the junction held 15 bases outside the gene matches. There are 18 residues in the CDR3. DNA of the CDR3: TGTGCCAGCAGTGTTCAGACAGGGGGCTACTTTTTTGGTGAAAAACTGTTTTTT. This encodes CASSVQTGGYFFGEKLFF.

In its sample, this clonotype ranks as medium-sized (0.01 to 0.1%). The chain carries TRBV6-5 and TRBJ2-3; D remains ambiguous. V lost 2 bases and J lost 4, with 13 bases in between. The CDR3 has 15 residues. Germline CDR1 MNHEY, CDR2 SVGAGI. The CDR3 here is CASSYVLTGADTQYF. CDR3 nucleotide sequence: TGTGCCAGCAGTTACGTGCTAACGGGTGCAGATACGCAGTATTTT.

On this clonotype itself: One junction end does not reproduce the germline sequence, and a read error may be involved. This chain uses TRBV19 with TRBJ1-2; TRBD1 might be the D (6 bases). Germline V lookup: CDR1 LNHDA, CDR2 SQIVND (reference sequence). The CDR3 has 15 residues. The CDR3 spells CARSIWTERSYGYTF. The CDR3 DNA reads TGTGCCAGAAGTATTTGGACAGAAAGAAGCTATGGCTACACCTTC.

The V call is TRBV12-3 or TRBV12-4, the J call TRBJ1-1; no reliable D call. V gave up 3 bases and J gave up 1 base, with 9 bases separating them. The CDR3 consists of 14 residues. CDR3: CASSFFGPNTEAFF. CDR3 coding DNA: TGTGCCAGCAGTTTTTTTGGCCCGAACACTGAAGCTTTCTTT.

CDR3 DNA: TGTGCCAGCAGTAACAGGGAGAATGAGCAGTTCTTC. It is translated as CASSNRENEQFF. V and J are TRBV3-1 and TRBJ2-1, with D tentatively TRBD1 (6 bases). The germline V gene encodes CDR1 LGHDT and CDR2 YNNKEL (reference sequence). There are 12 residues in the CDR3. V lost 6 bases and J 7 bases, leaving 10 bases between the germline ends.

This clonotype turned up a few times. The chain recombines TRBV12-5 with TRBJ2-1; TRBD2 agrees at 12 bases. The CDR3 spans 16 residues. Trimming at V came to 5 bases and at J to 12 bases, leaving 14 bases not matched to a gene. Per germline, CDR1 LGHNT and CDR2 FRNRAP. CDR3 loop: CASGPPGLAGAGGQFF. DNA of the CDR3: TGTGCTAGTGGTCCCCCGGGACTAGCGGGCGCGGGGGGGCAGTTCTTC.

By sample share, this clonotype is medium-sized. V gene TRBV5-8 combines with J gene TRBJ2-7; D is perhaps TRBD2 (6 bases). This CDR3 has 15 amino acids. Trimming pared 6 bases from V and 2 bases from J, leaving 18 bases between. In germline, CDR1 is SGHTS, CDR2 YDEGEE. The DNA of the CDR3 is TGTGCCAGCACATACTCCGGGACTGGCCCCTACGAGCAGTACTTC. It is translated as CASTYSGTGPYEQYF.

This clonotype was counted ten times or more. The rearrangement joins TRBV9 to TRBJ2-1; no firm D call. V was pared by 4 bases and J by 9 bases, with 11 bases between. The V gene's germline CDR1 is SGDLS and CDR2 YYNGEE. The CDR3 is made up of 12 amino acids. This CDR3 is CASSITDLEQFF. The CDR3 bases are TGTGCCAGCAGCATCACAGACCTTGAGCAGTTCTTC.

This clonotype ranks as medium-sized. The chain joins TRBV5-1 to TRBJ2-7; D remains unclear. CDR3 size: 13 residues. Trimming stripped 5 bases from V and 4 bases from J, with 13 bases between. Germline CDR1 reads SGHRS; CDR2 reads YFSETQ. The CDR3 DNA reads TGCGCCAGCAGAGAGGCCCTGGCGTACGAGCAGTACTTC. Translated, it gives CASREALAYEQYF.

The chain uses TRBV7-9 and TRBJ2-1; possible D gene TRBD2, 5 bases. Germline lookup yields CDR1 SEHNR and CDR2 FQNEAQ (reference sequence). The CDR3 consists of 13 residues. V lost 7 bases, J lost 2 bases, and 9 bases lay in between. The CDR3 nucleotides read TGTGCCAGCACCTACGGGGCCTACAATGAGCAGTTCTTC. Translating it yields CASTYGAYNEQFF.

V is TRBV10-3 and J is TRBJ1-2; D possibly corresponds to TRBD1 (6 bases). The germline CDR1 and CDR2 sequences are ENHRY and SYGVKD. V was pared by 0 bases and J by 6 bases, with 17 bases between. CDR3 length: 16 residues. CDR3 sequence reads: CAISESGGAGEDGYTF. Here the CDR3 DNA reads TGTGCCATCAGTGAGTCAGGTGGTGCAGGGGAGGATGGCTACACCTTC.

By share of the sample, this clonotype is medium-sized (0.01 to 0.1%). The CDR3 DNA follows: TGTGCCTGGAGCTCCAACAGGGGGACTGAAGCTTTCTTT. Protein product: CAWSSNRGTEAFF. The chain joins TRBV30 to TRBJ1-1; 8 bases are shared with TRBD1. The germline CDR1 and CDR2 sequences are GTSNPN and SVGIG (reference sequence). Trimming removed 3 bases from V and 5 bases from J; junction bases left unmatched: 5. The CDR3 has 13 residues.

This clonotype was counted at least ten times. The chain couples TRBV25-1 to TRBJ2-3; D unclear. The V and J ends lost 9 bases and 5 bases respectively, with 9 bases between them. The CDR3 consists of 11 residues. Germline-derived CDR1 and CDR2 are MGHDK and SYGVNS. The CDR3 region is CASAIGDTQYF. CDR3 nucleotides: TGTGCCAGTGCTATCGGAGATACGCAGTATTTT.

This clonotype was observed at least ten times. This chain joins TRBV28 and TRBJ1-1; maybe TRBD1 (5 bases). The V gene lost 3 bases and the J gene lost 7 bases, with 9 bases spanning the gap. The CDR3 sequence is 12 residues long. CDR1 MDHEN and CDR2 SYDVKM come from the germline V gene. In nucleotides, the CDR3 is TGTGCCAGCAGTTTGGGACGGAATGAAGCTTTCTTT. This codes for CASSLGRNEAFF.